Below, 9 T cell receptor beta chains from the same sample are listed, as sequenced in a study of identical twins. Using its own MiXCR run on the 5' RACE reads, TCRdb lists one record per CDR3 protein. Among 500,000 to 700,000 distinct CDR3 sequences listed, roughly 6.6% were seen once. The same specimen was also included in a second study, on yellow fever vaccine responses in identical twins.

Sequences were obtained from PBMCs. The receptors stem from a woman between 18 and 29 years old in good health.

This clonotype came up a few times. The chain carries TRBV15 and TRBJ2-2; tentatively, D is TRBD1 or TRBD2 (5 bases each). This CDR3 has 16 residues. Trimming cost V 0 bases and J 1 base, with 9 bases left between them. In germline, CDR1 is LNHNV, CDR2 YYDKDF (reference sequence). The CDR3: CATSRDGTGNTGELFF. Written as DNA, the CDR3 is TGTGCCACCAGCAGAGATGGGACCGGGAACACCGGGGAGCTGTTTTTT.

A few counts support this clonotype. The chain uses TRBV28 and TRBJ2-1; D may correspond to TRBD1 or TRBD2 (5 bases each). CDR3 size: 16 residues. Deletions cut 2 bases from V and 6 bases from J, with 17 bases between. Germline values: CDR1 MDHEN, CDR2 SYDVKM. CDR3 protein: CASSLHPGAMGNEQFF. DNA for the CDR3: TGTGCCAGCAGTTTACACCCCGGGGCAATGGGCAATGAGCAGTTCTTC.

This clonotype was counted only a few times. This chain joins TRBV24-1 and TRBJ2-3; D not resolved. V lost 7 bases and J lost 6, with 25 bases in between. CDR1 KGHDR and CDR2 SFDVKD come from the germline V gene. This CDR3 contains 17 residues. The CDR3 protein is CATRPTMWDRATDTQYF. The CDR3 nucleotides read TGTGCCACCAGGCCGACAATGTGGGATCGAGCAACTGATACGCAGTATTTT.

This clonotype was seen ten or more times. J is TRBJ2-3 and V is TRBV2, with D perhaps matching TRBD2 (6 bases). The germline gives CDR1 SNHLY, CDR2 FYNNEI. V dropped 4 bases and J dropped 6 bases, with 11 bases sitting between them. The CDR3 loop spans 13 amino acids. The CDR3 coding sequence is TGTGCCAGCAGTGCCGGACTAAGGGATACGCAGTATTTT. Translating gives CASSAGLRDTQYF. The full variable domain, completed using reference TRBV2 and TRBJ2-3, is EPEVTQTPSHQVTQMGQEVILRCVPISNHLYFYWYRQILGQKVEFLVSFYNNEISEKSEIFDDQFSVERPDGSNFTLKIRSTKLEDSAMYFCASSAGLRDTQYFGPGTRLTVL.

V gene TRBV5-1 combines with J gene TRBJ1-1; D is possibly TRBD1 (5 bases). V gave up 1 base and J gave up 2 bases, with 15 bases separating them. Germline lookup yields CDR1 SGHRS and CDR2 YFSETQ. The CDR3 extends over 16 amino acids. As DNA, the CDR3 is TGCGCCAGCAGCTTGCAGGTTAGGGACGGAAACACTGAAGCTTTCTTT. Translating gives CASSLQVRDGNTEAFF. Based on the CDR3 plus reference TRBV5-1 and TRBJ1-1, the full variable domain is KAGVTQTPRYLIKTRGQQVTLSCSPISGHRSVSWYQQTPGQGLQFLFEYFSETQRNKGNFPGRFSGRQFSNSRSEMNVSTLELGDSALYLCASSLQVRDGNTEAFFGQGTRLTVV.

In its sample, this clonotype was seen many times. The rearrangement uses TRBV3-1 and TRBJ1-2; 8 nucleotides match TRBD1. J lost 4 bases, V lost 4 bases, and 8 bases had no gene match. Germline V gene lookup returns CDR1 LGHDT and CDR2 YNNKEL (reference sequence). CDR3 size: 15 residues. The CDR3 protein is CASSPKGTGSYGYTF. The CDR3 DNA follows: TGTGCCAGCAGCCCGAAAGGGACAGGTAGCTATGGCTACACCTTC.

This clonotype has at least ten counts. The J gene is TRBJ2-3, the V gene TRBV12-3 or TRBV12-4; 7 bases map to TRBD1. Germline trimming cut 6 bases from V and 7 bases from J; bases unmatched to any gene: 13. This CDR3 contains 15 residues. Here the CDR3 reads CASSPDRTSLHTQYF. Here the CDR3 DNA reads TGTGCCAGCAGCCCGGACAGGACCTCTCTGCATACGCAGTATTTT.

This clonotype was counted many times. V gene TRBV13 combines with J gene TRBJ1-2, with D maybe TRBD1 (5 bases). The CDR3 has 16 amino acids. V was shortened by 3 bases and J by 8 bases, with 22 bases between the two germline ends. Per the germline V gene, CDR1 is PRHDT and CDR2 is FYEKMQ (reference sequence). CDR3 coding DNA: TGTGCCAGCAGCTTCTACCCGCTGGACACCCAAGGGGGCTACACCTTC. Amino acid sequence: CASSFYPLDTQGGYTF.

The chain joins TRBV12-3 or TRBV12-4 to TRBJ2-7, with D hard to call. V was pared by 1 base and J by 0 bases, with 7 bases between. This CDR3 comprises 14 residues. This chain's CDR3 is CASSLGLTSYEQYF. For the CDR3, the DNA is TGTGCCAGCAGTTTAGGGCTCACCTCCTACGAGCAGTACTTC.